Listed here are 28 T cell receptor beta chains from one sample, sequenced in a study of molecular identifiers for immune sequencing clone quantification (dated by TCRdb to the late 2010s). The library was built by means of PCR. Sequenced using a NextSeq 500. TCRdb took the public reads, trimmed them with fastp at Q25, ran MiXCR for clone calling and kept in-frame beta chains. Rows are combined by CDR3 protein, so each entry shows the most common genes and DNA. Within this sample are approximately 500,000 distinct CDR3 sequences, with under 30% of them counted one time only. Clones ranked in the top ten supply approximately 0.8% of the sample. Material: naive CD8+ T cells from blood, with Jurkat cell RNA spiked in. The sample's cell subset or site label is to be understood as: FACS-sorted CD8+CD4-CCR7+CD45RA+ naive T cells. The receptors derive from a human donor in good health. Some libraries in this study had Jurkat cell RNA spiked in.

This clonotype has a count of ten or more. The chain carries TRBV7-2 and TRBJ2-1; D call uncertain. The CDR3 is 15 amino acids. Germline values: CDR1 SGHTA, CDR2 FQGNSA. The V gene lost 1 base and the J gene lost 4 bases, with 11 bases spanning the gap. The DNA for the CDR3 is TGTGCCAGCAGCTTAGATTTAGGGATTTACAATGAGCAGTTCTTC. It translates to CASSLDLGIYNEQFF. The whole variable domain, filled in from reference TRBV7-2 and TRBJ2-1, reads GAGVSQSPSNKVTEKGKDVELRCDPISGHTALYWYRQSLGQGLEFLIYFQGNSAPDKSGLPSDRFSAERTGGSVSTLTIQRTQQEDSAVYLCASSLDLGIYNEQFFGPGTRLTVL.

The chain is built from TRBV5-1 and TRBJ2-3; D is possibly TRBD1 (6 bases). Germline-derived CDR1 and CDR2 are SGHRS and YFSETQ. V was cut by 2 bases and J by 0 bases, with 16 bases left in between. This CDR3 is built from 17 residues. CDR3 DNA: TGCGCCAGCAGCTTAGACAGGAATATTTTAAGCACAGATACGCAGTATTTT. It encodes CASSLDRNILSTDTQYF.

This clonotype was counted only a few times. This chain uses TRBV4-2 with TRBJ1-3, with no clear D. The CDR3 is made up of 16 amino acids. V was shortened by 1 base and J by 0 bases, with 10 bases between the two germline ends. CDR1 LGHNA and CDR2 YNFKEQ come from the germline V gene. The CDR3, as DNA: TGTGCCAGCAGCCAAGGGATGTCTCCCTCTGGAAACACCATATATTTT. It is translated as CASSQGMSPSGNTIYF.

This clonotype was picked up a small number of times. V and J are TRBV28 and TRBJ2-7; 7 bases are a match to TRBD2. J lost 2 bases, V lost 3 bases, and 7 bases had no gene match. Germline V lookup: CDR1 MDHEN, CDR2 SYDVKM. The CDR3 runs to 15 residues. CDR3 sequence reads: CASSFIPSGAYEQYF. The DNA of the CDR3 is TGTGCCAGCAGTTTCATCCCTAGCGGAGCCTACGAGCAGTACTTC.

Worth noting for this clonotype: A read error may account for a junction end that differs from germline. The chain employs TRBV11-2 and TRBJ2-7; 9 bases agree with TRBD2. The CDR3 sequence is 18 residues long. CDR1 SGHAT and CDR2 FQNNGV come from the germline V gene. CDR3 sequence (DNA): TGTGTCAGCAGCCCACCGGGACTAGCAAGGTTCCTCTCCTACGAGCAGTACTTC. This codes for CVSSPPGLARFLSYEQYF.

This clonotype was seen a few times. The chain uses TRBV20-1 and TRBJ2-7; 8 nucleotides align to TRBD1. V shed 6 bases and J 0 bases; nucleotides not matched to a gene: 7. CDR1 DFQATT and CDR2 SNEGSKA come from the germline V gene (reference sequence). The CDR3 is 14 amino acids. The CDR3 nucleotides read TGCAGTGCCCGCGGGACAGGACACTCCTACGAGCAGTACTTC. This gives the protein CSARGTGHSYEQYF.

There are many counts of this clonotype. V usage is TRBV7-9 and J usage is TRBJ1-1; 12 bases map to TRBD1. Germline loops: CDR1 SEHNR, CDR2 FQNEAQ (reference sequence). V lost 4 bases, J lost 5 bases, and 2 bases stayed unmatched. The CDR3 totals 14 residues. The CDR3 bases are TGTGCCAGCAGCTGGGGACAGGGGGCAACTGAAGCTTTCTTT. This encodes CASSWGQGATEAFF.

In the case of this clonotype: A read error may explain this, as a much larger clone is one base away. The chain links TRBV27 to TRBJ2-3, with no clear D. CDR3 length: 13 amino acids. The germline CDR1 and CDR2 sequences are MNHEY and SMNVEV (reference sequence). The CDR3 here is CASGPLSTDMQYF. CDR3 nucleotides: TGTGCCAGCGGACCACTCTCCACAGATATGCAGTATTTT.

This clonotype was seen more than once but under ten times. The rearrangement uses TRBV3-1 and TRBJ1-1; unclear D gene. Germline assignment: CDR1 LGHDT and CDR2 YNNKEL (reference sequence). The CDR3 covers 15 residues. V was pared by 1 base and J by 3 bases, with 12 bases between. For the CDR3, the DNA is TGTGCCAGCAGCCAAGGCCGGCTTTGGGACACTGAAGCTTTCTTT. The encoded protein is CASSQGRLWDTEAFF.

The genes are TRBV9 and TRBJ1-1; 8 nucleotides align to TRBD1. V shed 1 base, J shed 1 base, and the junction held 9 bases outside the gene matches. Per germline, CDR1 SGDLS and CDR2 YYNGEE. CDR3 length equals 17 residues. CDR3 in amino acids: CASSVSGQGPGNTEAFF. The CDR3 region has the DNA TGTGCCAGCAGCGTATCAGGACAGGGCCCAGGGAACACTGAAGCTTTCTTT.

As to this clonotype: A junction end diverges from the germline sequence, so it may reflect a read error. This chain joins TRBV2 and TRBJ2-7; D gene uncertain. The CDR3 loop spans 14 amino acids. Germline lookup yields CDR1 SNHLY and CDR2 FYNNEI. The CDR3 loop is CAIISGRSAYEQHF. The DNA for the CDR3 is TGTGCCATCATCTCCGGCAGGAGCGCTTACGAGCAGCACTTC.

This clonotype was observed many times. The chain recombines TRBV7-9 with TRBJ1-1, with a tentative D call TRBD1 (5 bases). CDR1 SEHNR and CDR2 FQNEAQ come from the germline V gene (reference sequence). The CDR3 covers 12 residues. Trimming took 8 bases from V and 7 from J, leaving 14 bases between them. CDR3 protein: CASGQGENEAFF. The DNA of the CDR3 is TGTGCCAGCGGGCAGGGTGAAAATGAAGCTTTCTTT.

This clonotype was detected ten times or more. The J gene is TRBJ2-1, the V gene TRBV29-1; TRBD1 or TRBD2 may be the D gene (6 bases each). CDR1 and CDR2 (germline): SQVTM, ANQGSEA. The CDR3 is 15 residues long. Trimming cost V 1 base and J 7 bases, with 17 bases left between them. The CDR3 region has the DNA TGCAGCGTTGAAGCAGAGGGGGGAAAGAGTAATGAGCAGTTCTTC. It codes for CSVEAEGGKSNEQFF.

This clonotype was detected only a few times. V gene TRBV11-2 combines with J gene TRBJ2-7; D is perhaps TRBD1 (6 bases). Looked up from germline, CDR1 is SGHAT and CDR2 is FQNNGV. The CDR3 runs 15 residues. The germline V and J ends were trimmed by 1 base and 0 bases, with 10 bases remaining between them. In DNA form, the CDR3 reads TGTGCCAGCAGCTTAGCCTGGGACAACTCCTACGAGCAGTACTTC. Its protein product is CASSLAWDNSYEQYF.

This clonotype has at least ten counts. The chain joins TRBV12-3 or TRBV12-4 to TRBJ2-5; 8 bases agree with TRBD2. The CDR3 sequence is 14 residues long. With 6 bases clipped from V and 5 bases from J, the junction kept 8 bases outside the gene matches. CDR3 DNA: TGTGCCAGCAGCCAAGCGGGAGCCAAGGAGACCCAGTACTTC. Residues: CASSQAGAKETQYF.

This clonotype was detected many times. The chain is built from TRBV7-2 and TRBJ2-1; a weak D match, TRBD2 (6 bases). V lost 0 bases to trimming and J lost 6 bases, with 12 bases between them. This CDR3 is built from 15 residues. Germline V gives CDR1 SGHTA, CDR2 FQGNSA. The CDR3 protein is CASSLAYLALNEQFF. CDR3 sequence (DNA): TGTGCCAGCAGCTTAGCGTATCTAGCGCTCAATGAGCAGTTCTTC.

Notes on this clonotype: Possible read error: a much larger clone is one base away. The V call is TRBV12-3 or TRBV12-4, the J call TRBJ1-2; no definite D call. There are 13 residues in the CDR3. The CDR3 DNA is TGTGCCAGCAGCCCAGCCGCTAACCATGGCTACACCTTC. It codes for CASSPAANHGYTF.

The CDR3 DNA is TGTGCCAGCAGGTCCGGGACTAGCGGCTCCTACGAGCAGTACTTC. This codes for CASRSGTSGSYEQYF. The chain has TRBV28 and TRBJ2-7; 11 bases match TRBD2. From germline, CDR1 is MDHEN and CDR2 SYDVKM. The CDR3 contains 15 residues. V lost 6 bases to trimming and J lost 0 bases; unmatched junction nucleotides: 4.

On this clonotype: Germline is not matched at one junction end, which may reflect a read error. The chain couples TRBV6-4 to TRBJ2-1; the match to TRBD2 covers 8 bases. Germline lookup yields CDR1 MRHNA and CDR2 SNTAGT. The CDR3 runs to 15 residues. CDR3: CASSDSGASYNERFF. The DNA of the CDR3 is TGTGCCAGCAGCGATAGCGGGGCCTCCTACAATGAGCGGTTCTTC.

This rearrangement joins TRBV6-5 to TRBJ1-2; 8 bases line up with TRBD1. Trimming at V came to 0 bases and at J to 4 bases, leaving 7 bases not matched to a gene. The CDR3 has 16 residues. Per germline, CDR1 MNHEY and CDR2 SVGAGI. The CDR3 region has the DNA TGTGCCAGCAGTTACTCCGCCCCGGACAGGGCCTATGGCTACACCTTC. Translation: CASSYSAPDRAYGYTF.

This clonotype was detected many times. The rearrangement joins TRBV15 to TRBJ2-3; 11 bases align to TRBD2. The CDR3 runs 17 residues. CDR1 and CDR2 (germline): LNHNV, YYDKDF (reference sequence). V lost 0 bases and J lost 6; bases outside the gene matches: 8. DNA for the CDR3: TGTGCCACCAGCAGAGATGAGACTAGCGGGATTCTCGATACGCAGTATTTT. Residues: CATSRDETSGILDTQYF.

The chain joins TRBV3-1 to TRBJ2-2; perhaps TRBD1 as D (5 bases). The CDR3 contains 16 residues. From germline, CDR1 is LGHDT and CDR2 YNNKEL (reference sequence). The V end lost 4 bases, the J end lost 0 bases, and 12 bases lay between the germline ends. The CDR3 spells CASSPRQIPNTGELFF. DNA for the CDR3: TGTGCCAGCAGCCCCCGACAGATACCGAACACCGGGGAGCTGTTTTTT.

This clonotype was counted many times. This chain connects TRBV11-2 to TRBJ2-3, with 9 positions matching TRBD2. CDR3 length equals 16 residues. CDR1 is SGHAT, CDR2 FQNNGV, per germline. The V and J ends lost 0 bases and 1 base, in that order; junction bases with no gene match: 2. The CDR3 bases are TGTGCCAGCAGCTTAGAGGTAGCGGGGGGCACAGATACGCAGTATTTT. Translated, it gives CASSLEVAGGTDTQYF.

The chain couples TRBV27 to TRBJ2-1, with 10 bases fitting TRBD2. Germline V gene sequence: CDR1 MNHEY, CDR2 SMNVEV (reference sequence). V lost 5 bases and J lost 8; bases outside the gene matches: 12. The CDR3 has 16 residues. The CDR3 DNA reads TGTGCCAGCAGTCTGTTAGCTAGCGGGGGTGTCGATGAGCAGTTCTTC. Translating gives CASSLLASGGVDEQFF.

This clonotype appeared once. One base away lies a much larger clone, so this may be a sequencing read error. The V call is TRBV12-3 or TRBV12-4, the J call TRBJ2-5; 8 bases are shared with TRBD2. The CDR3 runs 14 residues. The CDR3 bases are TGTGCCAGCAGTCCTGGGACTAGAAAGGAGACCCATTACTTC. Translating gives CASSPGTRKETHYF.

In regard to this clonotype: Since a much larger clone is just one base distant, this may be a read error. The CDR3 does not close with the conserved phenylalanine or tryptophan, likely indicating a read error. V gene TRBV7-9 combines with J gene TRBJ1-1, with a tentative D call TRBD1 (5 bases). Germline V CDR1 and CDR2: SEHNR, FQNEAQ (reference sequence). CDR3 length: 13 residues. V was cut by 6 bases and J by 2 bases, with 10 bases left in between. DNA for the CDR3: TGTGCCAGCAGTTTAAGGGACAACACTGAAGCTTTCTAT. Protein product: CASSLRDNTEAFY.

This clonotype was counted ten times or more. This chain links TRBV7-9 with TRBJ1-5; D is possibly TRBD1 (5 bases). The CDR3 has 14 residues. Trimming took off 5 bases at V and 2 bases at J, with 10 bases between the two ends. Germline lookup yields CDR1 SEHNR and CDR2 FQNEAQ (reference sequence). This chain's CDR3 is CASSDGTGNQPQHF. The CDR3 DNA sequence: TGTGCCAGCAGCGACGGGACCGGCAATCAGCCCCAGCATTTT.

Many counts were recorded for this clonotype. The chain has TRBV6-2 or TRBV6-3 and TRBJ2-1, with 11 nucleotides matching TRBD2. V trimming: 3 bases; J trimming: 8 bases; junction bases outside the gene matches: 3. The CDR3 contains 14 residues. The germline CDR1 and CDR2 sequences are MNHEY and SVGEGT. The CDR3 region is CASSYPSGRYEQFF. The CDR3 DNA follows: TGTGCCAGCAGTTATCCTAGCGGGAGGTATGAGCAGTTCTTC.